The following is a T cell receptor (beta chain) sequence with its context. Thawed PBMCs were FACS-sorted into unstimulated CD4+CD25+CD127- regulatory T cells, CD4+CD25- non-regulatory cells, CD4 and CD8 cells. V gave up 3 bases and J gave up 5 bases; unmatched junction bases: 7. Germline V gives CDR1 MNHEY, CDR2 SVGAGI. The CDR3 is made up of 15 amino acids. This sample is drawn from a study of Tregs in tolerant kidney transplant recipients. Study information: Mixed chimerism was transient after nonmyeloablative marrow transplants from related graft donors.

Clones were read by immunoSEQ multiplex PCR, and TCRdb kept only the in-frame ones, dropping some. The sample lists under 80,000 clones; 75% to 90% were seen once. This clonotype originated in a human donor who received a combined kidney and bone marrow transplant. This specimen consisted of Tregs from blood, obtained before the transplant. The chain carries TRBV6-5 and TRBJ2-3, with TRBD2 identical over 8 bases. The CDR3 DNA is TGTGCCAGCAGTTATATAGCGGGGAGTCAAGATACGCAGTATTTT. It codes for CASSYIAGSQDTQYF.